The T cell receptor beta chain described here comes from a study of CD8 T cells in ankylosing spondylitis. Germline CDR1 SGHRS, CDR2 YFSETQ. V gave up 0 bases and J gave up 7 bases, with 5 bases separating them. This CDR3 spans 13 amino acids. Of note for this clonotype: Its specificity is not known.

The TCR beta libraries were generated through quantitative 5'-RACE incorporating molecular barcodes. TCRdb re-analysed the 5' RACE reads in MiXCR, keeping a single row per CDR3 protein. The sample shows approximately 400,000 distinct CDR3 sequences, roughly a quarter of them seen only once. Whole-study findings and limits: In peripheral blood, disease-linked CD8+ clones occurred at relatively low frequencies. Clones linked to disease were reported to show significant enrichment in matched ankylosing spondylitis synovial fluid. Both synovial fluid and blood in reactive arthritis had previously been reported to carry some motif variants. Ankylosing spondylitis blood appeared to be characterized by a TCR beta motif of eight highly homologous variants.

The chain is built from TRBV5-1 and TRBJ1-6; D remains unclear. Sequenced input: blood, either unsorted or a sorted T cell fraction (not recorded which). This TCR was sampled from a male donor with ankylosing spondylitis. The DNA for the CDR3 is TGCGCCAGCAGCTTGGATGGGAATTCACCCCTCCACTTT. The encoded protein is CASSLDGNSPLHF.